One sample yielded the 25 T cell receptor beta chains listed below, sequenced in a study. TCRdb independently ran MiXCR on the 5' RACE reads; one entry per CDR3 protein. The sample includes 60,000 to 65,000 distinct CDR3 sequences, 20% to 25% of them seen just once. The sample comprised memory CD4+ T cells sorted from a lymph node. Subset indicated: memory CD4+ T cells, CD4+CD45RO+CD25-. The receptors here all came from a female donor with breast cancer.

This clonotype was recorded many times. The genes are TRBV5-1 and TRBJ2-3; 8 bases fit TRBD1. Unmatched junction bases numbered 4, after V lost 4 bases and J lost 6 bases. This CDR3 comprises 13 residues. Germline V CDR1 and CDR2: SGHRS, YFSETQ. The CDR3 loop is CASSTRQGDTQYF. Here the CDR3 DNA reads TGCGCCAGCAGCACACGACAGGGGGATACGCAGTATTTT.

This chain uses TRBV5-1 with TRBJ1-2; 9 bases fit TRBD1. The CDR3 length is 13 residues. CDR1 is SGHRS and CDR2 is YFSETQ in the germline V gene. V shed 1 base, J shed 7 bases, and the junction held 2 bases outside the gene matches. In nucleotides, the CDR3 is TGCGCCAGCAGCTTGAACAGGGGGCTTGGCTACACCTTC. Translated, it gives CASSLNRGLGYTF.

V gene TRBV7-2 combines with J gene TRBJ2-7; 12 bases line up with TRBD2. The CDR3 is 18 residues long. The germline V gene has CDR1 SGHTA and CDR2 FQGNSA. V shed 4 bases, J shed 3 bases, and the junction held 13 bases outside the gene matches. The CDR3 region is CASSSPLKGLAGNYEQYF. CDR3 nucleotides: TGTGCCAGCAGCTCACCCTTAAAAGGACTAGCGGGGAACTACGAGCAGTACTTC.

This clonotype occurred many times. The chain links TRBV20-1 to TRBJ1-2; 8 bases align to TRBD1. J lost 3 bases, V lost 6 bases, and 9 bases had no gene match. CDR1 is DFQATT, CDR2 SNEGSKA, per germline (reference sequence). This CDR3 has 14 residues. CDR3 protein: CSAEGTGYHYGYTF. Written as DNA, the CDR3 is TGCAGTGCGGAGGGGACAGGCTACCACTATGGCTACACCTTC.

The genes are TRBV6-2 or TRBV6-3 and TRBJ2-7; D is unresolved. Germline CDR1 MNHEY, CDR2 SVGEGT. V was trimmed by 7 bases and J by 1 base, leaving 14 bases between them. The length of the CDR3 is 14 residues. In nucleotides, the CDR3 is TGTGCCAGCAACTCTGGCGGTCTTTCCTACGAGCAGTACTTC. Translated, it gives CASNSGGLSYEQYF.

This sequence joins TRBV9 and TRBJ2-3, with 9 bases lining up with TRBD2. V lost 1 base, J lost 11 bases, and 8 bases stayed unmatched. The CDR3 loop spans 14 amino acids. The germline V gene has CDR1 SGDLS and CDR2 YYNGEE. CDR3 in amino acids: CASSVTSSGGLQYF. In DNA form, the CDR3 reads TGTGCCAGCAGCGTAACGAGTAGCGGGGGCTTGCAGTATTTT.

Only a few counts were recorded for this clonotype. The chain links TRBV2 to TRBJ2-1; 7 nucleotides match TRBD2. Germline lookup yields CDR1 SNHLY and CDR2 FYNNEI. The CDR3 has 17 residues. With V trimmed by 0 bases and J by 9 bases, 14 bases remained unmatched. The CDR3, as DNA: TGTGCCAGCAGTGAAGCAGGTGCCGGGACTACCAGAACTGAGCAGTTCTTC. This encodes CASSEAGAGTTRTEQFF.

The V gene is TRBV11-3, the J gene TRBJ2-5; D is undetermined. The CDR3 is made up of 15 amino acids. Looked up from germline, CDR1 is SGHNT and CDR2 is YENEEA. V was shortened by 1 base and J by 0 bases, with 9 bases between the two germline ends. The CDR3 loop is CASSLGGSYQETQYF. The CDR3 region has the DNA TGTGCCAGCAGCTTAGGGGGTTCGTACCAAGAGACCCAGTACTTC.

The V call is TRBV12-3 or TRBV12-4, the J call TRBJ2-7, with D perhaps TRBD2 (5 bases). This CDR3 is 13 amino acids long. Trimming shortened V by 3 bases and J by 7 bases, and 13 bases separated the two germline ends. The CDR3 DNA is TGTGCCAGCAGTTTTCGGGGATCGGATGAGCAGTACTTC. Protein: CASSFRGSDEQYF.

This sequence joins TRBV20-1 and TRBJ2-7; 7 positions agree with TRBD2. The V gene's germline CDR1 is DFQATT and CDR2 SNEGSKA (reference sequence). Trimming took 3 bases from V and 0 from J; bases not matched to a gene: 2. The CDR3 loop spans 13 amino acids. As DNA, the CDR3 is TGCAGTGCTAGTGGCGGGAGCTCCTACGAGCAGTACTTC. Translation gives CSASGGSSYEQYF.

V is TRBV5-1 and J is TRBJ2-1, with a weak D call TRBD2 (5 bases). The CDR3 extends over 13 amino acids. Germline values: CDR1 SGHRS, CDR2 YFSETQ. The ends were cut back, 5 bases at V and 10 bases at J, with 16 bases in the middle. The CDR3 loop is CASRPGITQEQFF. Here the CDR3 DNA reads TGCGCCAGCAGGCCCGGGATAACACAAGAGCAGTTCTTC.

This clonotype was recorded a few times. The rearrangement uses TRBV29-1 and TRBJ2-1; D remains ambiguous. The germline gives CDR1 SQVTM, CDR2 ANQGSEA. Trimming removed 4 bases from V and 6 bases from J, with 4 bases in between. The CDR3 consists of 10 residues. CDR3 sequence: CSVAVNEQFF. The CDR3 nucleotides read TGCAGCGTTGCAGTCAATGAGCAGTTCTTC.

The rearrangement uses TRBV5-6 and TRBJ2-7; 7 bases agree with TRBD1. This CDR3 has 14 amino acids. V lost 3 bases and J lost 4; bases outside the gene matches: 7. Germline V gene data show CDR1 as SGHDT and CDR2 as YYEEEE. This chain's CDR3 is CASSYYDRDYEQYF. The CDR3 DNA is TGTGCCAGCAGCTATTACGACAGGGATTACGAGCAGTACTTC.

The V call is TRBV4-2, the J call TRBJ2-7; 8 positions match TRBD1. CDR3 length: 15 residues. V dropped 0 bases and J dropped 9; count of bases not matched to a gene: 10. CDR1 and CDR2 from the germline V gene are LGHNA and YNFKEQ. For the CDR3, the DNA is TGTGCCAGCAGCCAAGATCTCCAGGGGGCGGCCGGGCAGTACTTC. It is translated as CASSQDLQGAAGQYF.

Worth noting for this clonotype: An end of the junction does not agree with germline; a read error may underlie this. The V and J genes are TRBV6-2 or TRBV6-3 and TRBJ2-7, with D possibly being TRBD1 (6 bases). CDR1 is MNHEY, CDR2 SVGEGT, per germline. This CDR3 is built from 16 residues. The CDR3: CAIRDIRGERTHERYF. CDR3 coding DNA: TGTGCCATCCGGGACATCAGGGGAGAACGTACCCACGAGCGGTACTTC.

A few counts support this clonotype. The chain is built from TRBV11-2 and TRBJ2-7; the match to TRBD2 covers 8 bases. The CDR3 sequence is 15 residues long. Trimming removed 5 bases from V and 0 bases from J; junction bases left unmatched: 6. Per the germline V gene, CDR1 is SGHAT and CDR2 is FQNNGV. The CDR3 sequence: CASSLSGDGSYEQYF. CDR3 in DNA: TGTGCCAGCAGCCTTAGCGGGGACGGCTCCTACGAGCAGTACTTC.

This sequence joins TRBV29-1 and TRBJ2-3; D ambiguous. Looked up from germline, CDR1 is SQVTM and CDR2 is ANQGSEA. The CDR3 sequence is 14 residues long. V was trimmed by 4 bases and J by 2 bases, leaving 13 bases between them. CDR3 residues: CSVAWSLNTDTQYF. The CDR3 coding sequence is TGCAGCGTTGCCTGGTCCCTTAACACAGATACGCAGTATTTT.

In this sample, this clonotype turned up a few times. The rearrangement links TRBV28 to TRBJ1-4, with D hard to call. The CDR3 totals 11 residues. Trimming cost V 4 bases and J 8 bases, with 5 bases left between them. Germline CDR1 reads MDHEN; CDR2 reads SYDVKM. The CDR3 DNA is TGTGCCAGCAGTTACCGCGAAAAACTGTTTTTT. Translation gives CASSYREKLFF.

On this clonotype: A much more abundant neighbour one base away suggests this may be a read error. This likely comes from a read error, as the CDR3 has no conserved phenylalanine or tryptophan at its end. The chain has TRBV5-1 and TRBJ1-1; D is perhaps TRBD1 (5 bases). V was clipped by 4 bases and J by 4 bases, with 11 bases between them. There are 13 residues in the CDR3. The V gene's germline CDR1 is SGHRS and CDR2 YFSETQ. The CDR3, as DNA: TGCGCCAGCAGCCGAGGGGCAGGCACTGAAGCTTTCTCT. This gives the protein CASSRGAGTEAFS.

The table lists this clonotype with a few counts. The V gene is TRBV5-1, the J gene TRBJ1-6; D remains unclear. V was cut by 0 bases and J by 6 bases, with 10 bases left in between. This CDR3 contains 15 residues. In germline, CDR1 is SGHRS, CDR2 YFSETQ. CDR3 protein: CASSLAGKPNSPLHF. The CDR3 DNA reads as TGCGCCAGCAGCTTGGCGGGGAAGCCTAATTCACCCCTCCACTTT.

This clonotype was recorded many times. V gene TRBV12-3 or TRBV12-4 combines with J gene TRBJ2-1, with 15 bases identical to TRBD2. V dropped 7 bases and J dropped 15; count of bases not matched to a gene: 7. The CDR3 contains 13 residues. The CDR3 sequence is CASTGTSGGRPFF. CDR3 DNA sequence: TGTGCCAGCACCGGGACTAGCGGGGGGCGCCCGTTCTTC.

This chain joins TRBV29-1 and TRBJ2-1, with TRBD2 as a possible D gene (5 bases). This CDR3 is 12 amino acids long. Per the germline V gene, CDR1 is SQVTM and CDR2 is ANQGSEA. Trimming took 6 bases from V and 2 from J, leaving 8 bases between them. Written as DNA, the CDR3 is TGCAGCGTCGACGGGACCTACAATGAGCAGTTCTTC. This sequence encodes CSVDGTYNEQFF.

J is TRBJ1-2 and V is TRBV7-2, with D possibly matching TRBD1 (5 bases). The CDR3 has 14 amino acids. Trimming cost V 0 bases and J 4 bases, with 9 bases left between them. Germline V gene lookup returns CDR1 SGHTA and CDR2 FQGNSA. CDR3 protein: CASSLASGFYGYTF. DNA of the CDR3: TGTGCCAGCAGCTTAGCGTCAGGGTTCTATGGCTACACCTTC.

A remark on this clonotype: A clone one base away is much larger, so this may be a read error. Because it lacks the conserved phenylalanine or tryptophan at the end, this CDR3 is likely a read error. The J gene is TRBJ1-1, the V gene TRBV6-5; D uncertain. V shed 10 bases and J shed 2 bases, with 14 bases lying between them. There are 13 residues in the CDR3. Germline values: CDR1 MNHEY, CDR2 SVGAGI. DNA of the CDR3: TGTGCCACCCTCCGGGGTTCTAACACTGAAGCTTTCGTT. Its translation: CATLRGSNTEAFV.

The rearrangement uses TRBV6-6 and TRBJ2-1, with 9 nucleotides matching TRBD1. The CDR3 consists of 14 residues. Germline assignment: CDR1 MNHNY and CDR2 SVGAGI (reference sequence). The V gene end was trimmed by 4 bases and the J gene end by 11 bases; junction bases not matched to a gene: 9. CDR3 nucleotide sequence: TGTGCCAGCAGTTCCTCCGGGACAGGGTATCAGCAGTTCTTC. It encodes CASSSSGTGYQQFF.